This TCR beta chain was obtained from a study of beta chain features in type 1 diabetes. CDR1 and CDR2 from the germline V gene are KGHSH and LQKENI. V gave up 3 bases and J gave up 5 bases, with 11 bases separating them. The CDR3 loop spans 14 amino acids. This clone was observed a handful of times. As yet, its antigen is unknown. Within the sample, other DNA sequences also encode this same CDR3. Since all of the isolated RNA was reverse transcribed, expressed TCRB transcripts were what got sequenced. Approximately 3.5 million reads, on average, came from each naive, central memory and regulatory T cell sample. Data came from immunoSEQ multiplex PCR; TCRdb stores just in-frame clones and leaves some out. The sample yields around 200,000 clones, roughly an eighth seen once. By way of CD45RO/CCR7/CD25/CD127/CD95/CD27, the CD4+ regulatory, stem cell-like memory, central memory and naive cells were sorted.

Study-wide results and caveats: Type 1 diabetes patients had VDJ junctions that carried fewer insertions and more deletions.

This TCR was recovered from a woman between 18 and 30 years old in good health. Sequences were obtained from central memory CD4+ T cells from blood. The V call is TRBV18, the J call TRBJ2-1; tentative D call: TRBD1 (5 bases). CDR3 sequence: CASSPSRGHNEQFF. The CDR3 DNA reads as TGTGCCAGCTCACCGTCTAGGGGCCACAATGAGCAGTTCTTC.